The clone carrying this TCR beta chain came up many times. What it binds is unknown. This record belongs to a study of T cells in Graves' hyperthyroidism and ophthalmopathy. Study-wide background: Upon initial diagnosis and before any treatment, peripheral blood was collected.

The patients, who ranged from 18 to 65 in age, presented with newly diagnosed hyperthyroidism lasting under 2 months. First hyperthyroidism diagnosis is when the blood sample was obtained, before any ophthalmopathy symptoms. Template material for amplifying TCR beta CDR3 regions consisted of RNA transcripts. TCR CDR3 regions were first amplified by RT-PCR with HTBI primers. MiXCR, applied by TCRdb to the multiplex PCR reads, yields one record per CDR3 protein. The sample shows more than 300,000 distinct CDR3 sequences, 17% of them seen only once. Study-level findings and limits: Among clonotypes expanded in thyroid above 0.001, most were also found in blood.

The CDR3 consists of 14 residues. The V gene lost 0 bases and the J gene lost 3 bases, with 8 bases spanning the gap. Germline V lookup: CDR1 SNHLY, CDR2 FYNNEI. The specimen sequenced was blood. The receptor was isolated from a woman younger than 45 with Graves' hyperthyroidism that later progressed to Graves' ophthalmopathy. This sequence joins TRBV2 and TRBJ2-5; D might be TRBD2 (6 bases). The CDR3 spells CASSEAGRKETQYF. In DNA form, the CDR3 reads TGTGCCAGCAGTGAAGCGGGGAGGAAAGAGACCCAGTACTTC.